A selection of T cell receptor beta chains follows, all from one sample in a study of T cells after somatic rescue of genetic block. The table came from immunoSEQ multiplex PCR; TCRdb's copy has only in-frame clones and leaves some out. The sample holds 68,000 or so clones; around 90% are singletons and the top ten take roughly 2.8%. Material: peripheral blood mononuclear cells (PBMCs). These receptor sequences come from a man aged 35 to 55. Both conserved end residues are part of each CDR3. A D gene is named only where the DNA matches it firmly.

D gene: TRBD2
V gene: TRBV7-2
J gene: TRBJ2-3
CDR3 DNA: TGTGCCAGCAGCCCAAGGACTAGCGGTTACCCTCCCCCGGGGCAGTATTTT
CDR3 protein: CASSPRTSGYPPPGQYF

D gene: NA
V gene: TRBV4-2
J gene: TRBJ2-3
CDR3 DNA: TGTGCCAGCAGCCAAGATATCGGTTGGGCCGGAGCCACAGATACGCAGTATTTT
CDR3 protein: CASSQDIGWAGATDTQYF

D gene: NA
V gene: TRBV5-1
J gene: TRBJ2-7
CDR3 DNA: TGCGCCAGCACGACCCGGGACACAACCTACGAGCAGTACTTC
CDR3 protein: CASTTRDTTYEQYF

D gene: NA
V gene: TRBV7-8
J gene: TRBJ2-1
CDR3 DNA: TGTGCCAGCAGCAGGGGTAGCTCCTACAATGAGCAGTTCTTC
CDR3 protein: CASSRGSSYNEQFF

D gene: NA
V gene: TRBV28
J gene: TRBJ1-5
CDR3 DNA: TGTGCCAGCAGTTTTGGATTAGTTCAGCCCCAGCATTTT
CDR3 protein: CASSFGLVQPQHF

D gene: TRBD1
V gene: TRBV7-8
J gene: TRBJ2-1
CDR3 DNA: TGTGCCAGCAGCTTACACAGGGGGCCCTCCAATGAGCAGTTCTTC
CDR3 protein: CASSLHRGPSNEQFF

D gene: NA
V gene: TRBV18
J gene: TRBJ1-4
CDR3 DNA: TGTGCCAGCTCAGCAGGAATCAAGGGGTCCTCCGAAAAACTGTTTTTT
CDR3 protein: CASSAGIKGSSEKLFF

D gene: NA
V gene: TRBV10-3
J gene: TRBJ2-4
CDR3 DNA: TGTGCCATCTCCCCTGACAGGGTTGGGGGGTTGCGTGCTCAGTACTTC
CDR3 protein: CAISPDRVGGLRAQYF

D gene: TRBD1
V gene: TRBV27
J gene: TRBJ2-4
CDR3 DNA: TGTGCCAGCAGTTGGACAGGTCCGCAAAACATTCAGTACTTC
CDR3 protein: CASSWTGPQNIQYF

D gene: NA
V gene: TRBV28
J gene: TRBJ1-1
CDR3 DNA: TGTGCCAGCAGTTTCGAGTGGGCGGACGTTGAAGCTTTCTTT
CDR3 protein: CASSFEWADVEAFF

D gene: TRBD2
V gene: TRBV11-2
J gene: TRBJ2-1
CDR3 DNA: TGTGCCAGCAGACACGGGACTAGCGGGAGAGCCTCCTACAATGAGCAGTTCTTC
CDR3 protein: CASRHGTSGRASYNEQFF

D gene: NA
V gene: TRBV2
J gene: TRBJ1-2
CDR3 DNA: TGTGCCAGCAGTGAGGAACCGACTCTCTATGGCTACACCTTC
CDR3 protein: CASSEEPTLYGYTF

D gene: NA
V gene: TRBV30
J gene: TRBJ2-7
CDR3 DNA: TGTGCCTGGAGTGTACGCTCCTACGAGCAGTACTTC
CDR3 protein: CAWSVRSYEQYF

D gene: TRBD1
V gene: TRBV19
J gene: TRBJ1-2
CDR3 DNA: TGTGCCAGTAGTATAGGGGGACAGGGGGAAGAACGGCGTGGCTACACCTTC
CDR3 protein: CASSIGGQGEERRGYTF

D gene: NA
V gene: TRBV7-6
J gene: TRBJ2-7
CDR3 DNA: TGTGCCAGCAGCTTAGGCGGAATCGAGCAGTACTTC
CDR3 protein: CASSLGGIEQYF